This T cell receptor (beta chain) was profiled in a study of CXCR3-negative and CXCR3-positive naive CD8 T cells. The length of the CDR3 is 14 residues. Germline lookup yields CDR1 LGHNA and CDR2 YNFKEQ. The study, taken as a whole, reports: Memory cells diverged, while naive CXCR3-positive and CXCR3-negative cells had similar TRBV-TRBJ usage. CXCR3 expression dropped partially after cryopreservation, and most assays relied on fresh PBMCs.

It was by 5' RACE with UMI labels that the TRB cDNA libraries were prepared. Each CDR3 protein gets one entry in TCRdb, which reprocessed the 5' RACE reads and gives no DNA. Across around 50,000 distinct CDR3 sequences, the top ten clones capture 20% to 25% of the sample. A remark on this clonotype: Its specificity is not known.

The specimen was memory CD8+ T cells from blood. The V call is TRBV4-2, the J call TRBJ1-4; TCRdb indicates TRBD1, and absent DNA this call remains unverified. The TCR was taken from a human donor in good health. Some clones in this sample may be carry-over from other donors' samples. The CDR3 sequence: CASSPPGERQKLFF.